The 12 T cell receptor beta chains given below trace back to one sample, sequenced in a study of blood T cell repertoires in COVID-19. The table came from immunoSEQ multiplex PCR; TCRdb's copy has only in-frame clones and leaves some out. The sample holds just over 650,000 clones, approximately 90% seen once. Input material: peripheral blood. These TCRs come from a woman in her late teens or twenties with acute or convalescent COVID-19.

The V gene is TRBV5-4, the J gene TRBJ2-1, with TRBD2 matching 11 bases. This CDR3 is 15 amino acids long. CDR1 SGHNT and CDR2 YYREEE come from the germline V gene (reference sequence). The V gene end was trimmed by 4 bases and the J gene end by 7 bases; junction bases not matched to a gene: 7. The CDR3: CASSQGLAGSNEQFF. The DNA for the CDR3 is TGTGCCAGCAGCCAAGGACTAGCGGGTTCAAATGAGCAGTTCTTC.

The V and J genes are TRBV19 and TRBJ1-1; D unclear. Trimming took 8 bases from V and 0 from J, leaving 10 bases between them. The CDR3 totals 13 residues. The germline gives CDR1 LNHDA, CDR2 SQIVND (reference sequence). The CDR3 reads CASSMGLNTEAFF. The CDR3 nucleotides are TGTGCCAGTTCGATGGGCCTGAACACTGAAGCTTTCTTT. Together with reference TRBV19 and TRBJ1-1, the CDR3 gives the full variable domain: DGGITQSPKYLFRKEGQNVTLSCEQNLNHDAMYWYRQDPGQGLRLIYYSQIVNDFQKGDIAEGYSVSREKKESFPLTVTSAQKNPTAFYLCASSMGLNTEAFFGQGTRLTVV.

The J gene is TRBJ1-2, the V gene TRBV27; weak D call: TRBD1 (6 bases). V was pared by 0 bases and J by 8 bases, with 13 bases between. Germline V CDR1 and CDR2: MNHEY, SMNVEV (reference sequence). This CDR3 has 14 residues. The CDR3 protein is CASSLSGGARGYTF. CDR3 bases: TGTGCCAGCAGTTTATCTGGGGGGGCGCGGGGCTACACCTTC.

CDR3 amino acids: CAWSLSGVTEAFF. CDR3 in DNA: TGTGCCTGGAGTTTATCCGGGGTCACTGAAGCTTTCTTT. The V and J genes are TRBV30 and TRBJ1-1; no definite D call. CDR3 length equals 13 residues. The germline CDR1 and CDR2 sequences are GTSNPN and SVGIG (reference sequence). V was trimmed by 2 bases and J by 4 bases, leaving 11 bases between them. The whole variable domain, remainder taken from reference TRBV30 and TRBJ1-1, is SQTIHQWPATLVQPVGSPLSLECTVEGTSNPNLYWYRQAAGRGLQLLFYSVGIGQISSEVPQNLSASRPQDRQFILSSKKLLLSDSGFYLCAWSLSGVTEAFFGQGTRLTVV.

The chain carries TRBV7-2 and TRBJ2-7; possible D gene TRBD2, 6 bases. Germline V lookup: CDR1 SGHTA, CDR2 FQGNSA. The V gene lost 3 bases and the J gene lost 1 base, with 13 bases spanning the gap. This CDR3 has 15 residues. The CDR3 nucleotides are TGTGCCAGCAGCTTGTTCTTTCGGGGGTCCTACGAGCAGTACTTC. Its protein is CASSLFFRGSYEQYF.

The genes are TRBV5-6 and TRBJ2-2, with TRBD1 as a possible D gene (6 bases). The V end lost 5 bases, the J end lost 5 bases, and 13 bases lay between the germline ends. CDR1 is SGHDT and CDR2 is YYEEEE in the germline V gene. This CDR3 spans 14 amino acids. CDR3 nucleotide sequence: TGTGCCAGCAGACAGGGCACCCGAACCGGGGAGCTGTTTTTT. Residues: CASRQGTRTGELFF.

The rearrangement uses TRBV3-1 (or the pseudogene TRBV3-2) and TRBJ2-5, with TRBD1 matching 8 bases. The CDR3 is 15 amino acids. Germline CDR1 reads LGHDT; CDR2 reads YNNKEL (reference sequence). With V trimmed by 4 bases and J by 5 bases, 9 bases remained unmatched. CDR3 in amino acids: CASSLRAGGAETQYF. The CDR3 DNA sequence: TGTGCCAGCAGCCTCCGCGCAGGGGGCGCGGAGACCCAGTACTTC.

A single count supports this clone. The chain employs TRBV20-1 and TRBJ2-7, with D possibly TRBD1 on 6 matching bases. This CDR3 is built from 11 residues. Germline V gene lookup returns CDR1 DFQATT and CDR2 SNEGSKA (reference sequence). Trimming took 3 bases from V and 4 from J, leaving 7 bases between them. CDR3 amino acids: CSASDRYEQYF. In nucleotides, the CDR3 is TGCAGTGCTAGCGACAGGTACGAGCAGTACTTC.

The V call is TRBV7-9, the J call TRBJ2-1; D perhaps matches TRBD1 (6 bases). This CDR3 spans 15 amino acids. V shed 1 base and J shed 0 bases, with 7 bases lying between them. The germline CDR1 and CDR2 sequences are SEHNR and FQNEAQ (reference sequence). The CDR3, as DNA: TGTGCCAGCAGCTTAGTGGGGGCCTCCTACAATGAGCAGTTCTTC. Its protein product is CASSLVGASYNEQFF.

The chain employs TRBV30 and TRBJ1-2; the D is unclear. The ends were cut back, 2 bases at V and 5 bases at J, with 12 bases in the middle. The CDR3 has 13 residues. Germline loops: CDR1 GTSNPN, CDR2 SVGIG (reference sequence). The CDR3 DNA follows: TGTGCCTGGAGTAGACTGATCTCATATGGCTACACCTTC. Translated, it gives CAWSRLISYGYTF.

The chain carries TRBV5-1 and TRBJ1-6; tentatively, D is TRBD1 (6 bases). Germline assignment: CDR1 SGHRS and CDR2 YFSETQ. V dropped 0 bases and J dropped 10 bases, with 17 bases sitting between them. The CDR3 runs 16 residues. The CDR3 DNA sequence: TGCGCCAGCAGCTTGGGAGGCGGCAGGGGAGACTCACCCCTCCACTTT. Translation: CASSLGGGRGDSPLHF.

The rearrangement uses TRBV4-1 and TRBJ2-1; the match to TRBD2 covers 8 bases. After removal of 0 bases from V and 4 bases from J, the junction contained 2 bases not matched to a gene. The germline V gene has CDR1 MGHRA and CDR2 YSYEKL. The CDR3 is made up of 15 amino acids. The CDR3 here is CASSQDRGGYNEQFF. The DNA for the CDR3 is TGCGCCAGCAGCCAAGATCGGGGGGGGTACAATGAGCAGTTCTTC.